The text below deals with one T cell receptor (beta chain). The sample originates from a study of blood T cell repertoires in COVID-19. At the level of the study: Samples came from the United States, Italy and Spain, spanning acute and convalescent COVID-19. PBMCs, B-cell-depleted T cells, or T cells were the source of the cDNA or gDNA that made up the material.

Authors' analysis steps: Scientists estimated how many nucleated cells there were by amplifying reference gene primers. Assay used: immunoSEQ multiplex PCR; TCRdb lists only in-frame clones, some missing. For V, J and clone size, that table is used; D and trimming come from the DNA. The profile covers over 100,000 clones, with 82% appearing a single time and 4% to 5% taken by the ten largest. Sequences were obtained from peripheral blood. The receptor was derived from a woman between 65 and 79 years old with acute or convalescent COVID-19.

The CDR3 region has the DNA TGCGCCAGCCGGTGGTTTGGCTACACCTTC. Translating it yields CASRWFGYTF. The chain has TRBV23-1 and TRBJ1-2; no definite D call. TRBV23-1 is assigned to the ORF class and has an uncertain function. V was cut by 8 bases and J by 7 bases, with 8 bases left in between. CDR3 length equals 10 residues.